This T cell receptor beta chain was documented in a study of T cells in localized non-small cell lung cancer. Regarding the study as a whole: Analysis by sequencing included only one tumor region, so heterogeneity remains possible. Highest T cell clonality was seen in uninvolved adjacent lung, surpassing that measured in tumor.

Adjacent lung, free of atypia, was sampled at least 2 cm from the tumor margin. Assay: immunoSEQ multiplex PCR; the TCRdb copy retains only in-frame clones and omits some. The table shows more than 800 clones, with roughly 22% occurring only once. This clone was counted a few times. Its antigen is unknown. The material sequenced was normal lung tissue next to the tumor, taken before any cancer treatment. The TCR sequence derives from a male donor aged 60 or older with stage III squamous cell lung carcinoma.

Here the CDR3 reads CASSLSVTPDPAGQPQHF. CDR3 in DNA: TGTGCCAGCAGCTTATCGGTCACCCCGGATCCGGCAGGTCAGCCCCAGCATTTT. The chain couples TRBV11-3 to TRBJ1-5, with D uncertain. Per the germline V gene, CDR1 is SGHNT and CDR2 is YENEEA. The CDR3 contains 18 residues. V was trimmed by 2 bases and J by 6 bases, leaving 23 bases between them.